The rows below give T cell receptor beta chains drawn from one sample of a study of blood T cell repertoires in COVID-19. Data came from immunoSEQ multiplex PCR; TCRdb stores just in-frame clones and leaves some out. The sample carries a few hundred thousand clones, 80% to 90% recorded once. Sequencing was done on a sample of PBMCs or T cells enriched from blood (not recorded which). The receptors come from a man under 40 who had recovered from COVID-19. CDR3s include the opening cysteine and the closing phenylalanine or tryptophan. Each record gives: V gene, D gene, J gene, clone size, CDR3 DNA, CDR3 protein. The D gene is left open where the match is weak. The size field is filled for only some rows; it gives once, few, many or a size class.

TRBV12-3/TRBV12-4	TRBD1	TRBJ2-7	.	TGTGCCAGCGGTAGACAGGGGGCGTACGAGCAGTACTTC	CASGRQGAYEQYF
TRBV28	TRBD1	TRBJ2-7	.	TGTGCCAGCAGACCGTCCCGGGACAGGATTCGGGCCTACGAGCAGTACTTC	CASRPSRDRIRAYEQYF
TRBV10-3	.	TRBJ1-5	few	TGTGCCATCAGCGAAGAGGTTGTACAGCCCCAGCATTTT	CAISEEVVQPQHF
TRBV4-1	.	TRBJ1-4	.	TGCGCCAGCAGCCATTTCGGGGCTAATGAAAAACTGTTTTTT	CASSHFGANEKLFF
TRBV5-1	.	TRBJ2-1	.	TGCGCCAGCCTAAGGGGGGGCCCCTCTAACAATGAGCAGTTCTTC	CASLRGGPSNNEQFF
TRBV5-6	TRBD1	TRBJ2-7	once	TGTGCCAGCAGCACTGGGACAGGGGGATTCTACGAGCAGTACTTC	CASSTGTGGFYEQYF
TRBV19	.	TRBJ1-2	.	TGTGCCAGTAGTTCTAAAAAGAGCGGCTACACCTTC	CASSSKKSGYTF
TRBV5-1	.	TRBJ1-2	.	TGCGCCAGCAGCTTGGTAAGGTCCCGGGATGGCTACACCTTC	CASSLVRSRDGYTF
TRBV28	.	TRBJ1-5	.	TGTGCCAGCAGTATCTCCGGGGGCAATCAGCCCCAGCATTTT	CASSISGGNQPQHF
TRBV24-1	TRBD2	TRBJ2-1	.	TGTGCCACCAGTGATTTGTTTAGCGGGGGGATCAATGAGCAGTTCTTC	CATSDLFSGGINEQFF
TRBV3-1/TRBV3-2	.	TRBJ2-4	.	TGTGCCAGCAGCCAAAGGGGTGCCAAAAACATTCAGTACTTC	CASSQRGAKNIQYF
TRBV4-2	.	TRBJ2-5	once	TGTGCCAGCAGCCAAGACCCCTTCCCTACAGGCCAAGAGACCCAGTACTTC	CASSQDPFPTGQETQYF
TRBV6-6	TRBD2	TRBJ2-7	.	TGTGCCAGCAGTTATGGTAGCGGGGGGGTGAACGAGCAGTACTTC	CASSYGSGGVNEQYF
TRBV6-5	.	TRBJ2-5	.	TGTGCCAGCAGTTACTCTGGGCGCGAGACCCAGTACTTC	CASSYSGRETQYF
TRBV3-1/TRBV3-2	.	TRBJ1-5	once	TGTGCCAGCAGCCAGGAGGGAAGGGATGATCAGCCCCAGCATTTT	CASSQEGRDDQPQHF
TRBV28	TRBD1	TRBJ1-6	.	TGTGCCAGCAGTTTTTTGGGACAGCGAAATTCACCCCTCCACTTT	CASSFLGQRNSPLHF
TRBV28	.	TRBJ2-1	.	TGTGCCAGCAGTTCCACGCCCTTGGGGCCTCGGAATGAGCAGTTCTTC	CASSSTPLGPRNEQFF
TRBV5-1	.	TRBJ1-1	.	TGCGCCAGCAGCATAGACTTCAACACTGAAGCTTTCTTT	CASSIDFNTEAFF
TRBV9	.	TRBJ2-7	.	TGTGCCAGCAGCGCGACAGTCTCCTACGAGCAGTACTTC	CASSATVSYEQYF
TRBV5-1	.	TRBJ2-3	.	TGCGCCAGCTATTTCGCAAGACAGGAGACAGATACGCAGTATTTT	CASYFARQETDTQYF
TRBV6-5	TRBD1	TRBJ1-1	.	TGTGCCAGCAGTCACAGGGGGATCCAAGGCACTGAAGCTTTCTTT	CASSHRGIQGTEAFF
TRBV15	.	TRBJ2-7	.	TGTGCCACCAGCAGAGGCTGGGCTAGCGAGAACTACGAGCAGTACTTC	CATSRGWASENYEQYF
TRBV3-1/TRBV3-2	.	TRBJ1-6	once	TGTGCCAGCAGCCAAGCAGGGTGGGATTCACCCCTCCACTTT	CASSQAGWDSPLHF
TRBV18	.	TRBJ1-5	.	TGTGCCAGCTCACCAGACACCTATAGCAATCAGCCCCAGCATTTT	CASSPDTYSNQPQHF
TRBV29-1	TRBD1	TRBJ1-2	.	TGCAGCGTTGAAGATCTTCGGGACAGGGTCGGAGGCTACACCTTC	CSVEDLRDRVGGYTF
TRBV7-9	TRBD1	TRBJ1-1	.	TGTGCCAGCAGCGGGAGTGAGACAGGGAAAGCTTTCTTT	CASSGSETGKAFF